This entry is about one T cell receptor beta chain. Germline CDR1 and CDR2: LGHNA and YNFKEQ. The J segment lost 3 bases and the V segment lost 4 bases, leaving 6 bases of the junction unmatched. This CDR3 spans 14 amino acids. The data were taken from a study of blood T cell repertoires in COVID-19. The table came from immunoSEQ multiplex PCR; TCRdb's copy has only in-frame clones and leaves some out. The sample gives under 45,000 clones, around 80% of which show up once; less than 50% is in the top ten. This sequence was found in a human donor in a cohort sampled during active COVID-19. The sample comprised peripheral blood. This sequence joins TRBV4-2 and TRBJ2-7, with TRBD1 identical over 7 bases. The CDR3: CASSPSQGDYEQYF. CDR3 coding DNA: TGTGCCAGCAGCCCATCCCAGGGGGACTACGAGCAGTACTTC.